What follows is one T cell receptor (beta chain) and its context. The sample comes from a study of blood T cell repertoires in COVID-19. Study-wide context: Italy, Spain and the United States were the sources of the convalescent and acute COVID-19 samples. T cells, B-cell-depleted T cells, or PBMCs provided the cDNA or gDNA that served as material.

Trimming removed 4 bases at V and 4 bases at J, with 14 bases between. CDR1 is WSHSY, CDR2 SAAADI, per germline. The CDR3 runs 15 residues. How the authors handled the data: Reference gene primer amplification yielded estimated nucleated cell counts. The assay was immunoSEQ multiplex PCR, and TCRdb's table has in-frame clones only and misses some. V and J calls and clone size are those listed in that table; D and trimming were worked out from the DNA. Among roughly 300,000 clones, approximately 85% were seen once, and the ten largest hold just over 7%. Material for sequencing was peripheral blood. V is TRBV10-2 and J is TRBJ1-5; D is undetermined. This sequence originates from a human donor in a cohort sampled during active COVID-19. The DNA for the CDR3 is TGCGCCAGCAGTGTATCGGGGATGGGGAATCAGCCCCAGCATTTT. Amino acids: CASSVSGMGNQPQHF.